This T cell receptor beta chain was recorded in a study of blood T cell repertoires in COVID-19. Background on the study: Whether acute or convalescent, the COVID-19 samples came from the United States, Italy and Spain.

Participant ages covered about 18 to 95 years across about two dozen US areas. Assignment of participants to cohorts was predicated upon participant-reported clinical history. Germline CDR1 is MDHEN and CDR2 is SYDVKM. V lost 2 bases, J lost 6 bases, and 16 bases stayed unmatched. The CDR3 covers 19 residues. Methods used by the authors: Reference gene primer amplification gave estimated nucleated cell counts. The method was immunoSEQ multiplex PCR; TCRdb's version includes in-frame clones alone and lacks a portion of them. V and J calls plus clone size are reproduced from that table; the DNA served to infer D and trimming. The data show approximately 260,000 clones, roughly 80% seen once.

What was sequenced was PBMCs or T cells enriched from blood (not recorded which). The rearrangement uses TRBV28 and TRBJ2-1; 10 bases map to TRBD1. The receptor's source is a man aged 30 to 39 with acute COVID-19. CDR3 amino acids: CASSLRITSGTGVGNEQFF. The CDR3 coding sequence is TGTGCCAGCAGTTTACGGATTACTTCCGGGACAGGGGTGGGCAATGAGCAGTTCTTC. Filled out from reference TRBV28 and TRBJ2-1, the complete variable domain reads DVKVTQSSRYLVKRTGEKVFLECVQDMDHENMFWYRQDPGLGLRLIYFSYDVKMKEKGDIPEGYSVSREKKERFSLILESASTNQTSMYLCASSLRITSGTGVGNEQFFGPGTRLTVL.